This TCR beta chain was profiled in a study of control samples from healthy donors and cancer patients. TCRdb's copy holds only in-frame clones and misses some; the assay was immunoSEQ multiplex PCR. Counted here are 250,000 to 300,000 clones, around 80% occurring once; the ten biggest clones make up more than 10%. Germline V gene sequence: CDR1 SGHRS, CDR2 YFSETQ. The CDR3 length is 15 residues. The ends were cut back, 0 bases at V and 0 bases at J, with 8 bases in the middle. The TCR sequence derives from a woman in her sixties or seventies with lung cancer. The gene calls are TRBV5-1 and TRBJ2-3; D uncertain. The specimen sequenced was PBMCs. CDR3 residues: CASSLARPSTDTQYF. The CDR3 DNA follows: TGCGCCAGCAGCTTGGCCAGACCTAGCACAGATACGCAGTATTTT.